The source of this T cell receptor beta chain is a study of regulatory T cells in long-lasting Graves disease. Findings and caveats of the study: TRBV28 was favored in persistent disease, as were TRBJ1-2 and TRBJ2-5. TCR diversity in persistent Graves' patients was below that of newly diagnosed ones.

The table lists this clonotype with a few counts. Its antigen is undetermined. Looked up from germline, CDR1 is DFQATT and CDR2 is SNEGSKA (reference sequence). The CDR3 length is 10 residues. The time point denotes: newly diagnosed GD, antithyroid drugs for less than 3 months. The authors made the TCR library using RNA they extracted from PBMCs. Investigators prepared the TCR beta libraries by applying iRepertoire HTBI primers and Arm-PCR of CDR3 regions. Via MiXCR, TCRdb re-called the multiplex PCR reads, giving one row per CDR3 protein. This sample has hundreds of thousands of distinct CDR3 sequences, with 13% found just once. This sample also belongs to another study, concerning T cells in Graves' hyperthyroidism and ophthalmopathy.

The chain employs TRBV20-1 and TRBJ1-5; D gene ambiguous. This receptor was identified in a man younger than 40 with Graves disease. The sample consisted of peripheral blood mononuclear cells (PBMCs), taken at new diagnosis, from a patient treated with antithyroid drugs. The CDR3 DNA sequence: TGCAGGCCCGCTGGGCAGCCCCAGCATTTT. Its translation: CRPAGQPQHF.